The 30 T cell receptor beta chains below come from one sample, sequenced in a study of PD-1 blockade in classical Hodgkin lymphoma. Clones were sequenced by immunoSEQ multiplex PCR, and TCRdb holds only the in-frame ones, with some missing. The sample lists roughly 100,000 clones, roughly nine tenths occurring once. Regarding time point: cycle 4 day 1 (C4D1), after more than five weeks of nivolumab. All trial patients relapsed after autologous stem cell transplantation. The specimen was peripheral blood mononuclear cells (PBMCs), collected before the fourth cycle of nivolumab. The receptors come from a human donor with classical Hodgkin lymphoma.

The chain has TRBV5-1 and TRBJ1-2; the D is unclear. The CDR3 contains 15 residues. CDR1 is SGHRS, CDR2 YFSETQ, per germline. Trimming removed 4 bases from V and 4 bases from J, with 17 bases in between. CDR3 sequence (DNA): TGCGCCAGCAGCACGGGGTCCGGGGTCGTCTATGGCTACACCTTC. Its protein is CASSTGSGVVYGYTF.

The chain links TRBV18 to TRBJ1-3; the D gene is possibly TRBD1 (5 bases). The V gene's germline CDR1 is KGHSH and CDR2 LQKENI. V was cut by 7 bases and J by 4 bases, with 14 bases left in between. There are 14 residues in the CDR3. The CDR3 loop is CASFPQGRGNTIYF. CDR3 DNA: TGTGCCAGCTTTCCCCAGGGCCGGGGAAACACCATATATTTT. Full variable domain (outside the CDR3, taken from reference TRBV18 and TRBJ1-3): NAGVMQNPRHLVRRRGQEARLRCSPMKGHSHVYWYRQLPEEGLKFMVYLQKENIIDESGMPKERFSAEFPKEGPSILRIQQVVRGDSAAYFCASFPQGRGNTIYFGEGSWLTVV.

This sequence joins TRBV11-2 and TRBJ2-1; unclear D gene. Germline V gene sequence: CDR1 SGHAT, CDR2 FQNNGV. This CDR3 spans 17 amino acids. V lost 4 bases to trimming and J lost 3 bases, with 19 bases between them. Here the CDR3 reads CASSSLVNPQIYNEQFF. The CDR3, as DNA: TGTGCCAGCAGCTCCCTTGTTAACCCCCAAATCTACAATGAGCAGTTCTTC.

The rearrangement joins TRBV27 to TRBJ2-7; no clear D. Between the trimmed V and J ends, which lost 6 bases and 4 bases, there was a span of 16 bases. Per the germline V gene, CDR1 is MNHEY and CDR2 is SMNVEV (reference sequence). This CDR3 region has 14 residues. CDR3 amino acids: CASRSSERWYEQYF. DNA of the CDR3: TGTGCCAGCAGGTCCTCCGAACGGTGGTACGAGCAGTACTTC.

This chain uses TRBV18 with TRBJ1-5; D is uncertain. V dropped 2 bases and J dropped 5 bases, with 16 bases sitting between them. CDR3 length: 16 residues. Germline-derived CDR1 and CDR2 are KGHSH and LQKENI. The CDR3 region is CASSPGLAAADQPQHF. The CDR3 DNA is TGTGCCAGCTCACCAGGGCTCGCGGCGGCGGATCAGCCCCAGCATTTT. Filled out from reference TRBV18 and TRBJ1-5, the complete variable domain reads NAGVMQNPRHLVRRRGQEARLRCSPMKGHSHVYWYRQLPEEGLKFMVYLQKENIIDESGMPKERFSAEFPKEGPSILRIQQVVRGDSAAYFCASSPGLAAADQPQHFGDGTRLSIL.

The gene calls are TRBV5-6 and TRBJ2-5; TRBD2 matches 9 bases. Per the germline V gene, CDR1 is SGHDT and CDR2 is YYEEEE. Losses at the gene ends were 4 bases for V and 5 bases for J; bases not matched to a gene: 15. This CDR3 is built from 17 residues. CDR3 region: CASSTTLAGRGKETQYF. The CDR3 DNA follows: TGTGCCAGCAGCACAACTCTAGCGGGACGGGGGAAGGAGACCCAGTACTTC.

J is TRBJ1-2 and V is TRBV6-5; D is possibly TRBD1 (5 bases). The CDR3 loop spans 14 amino acids. V gave up 0 bases and J gave up 4 bases, with 9 bases separating them. Germline V CDR1 and CDR2: MNHEY, SVGAGI. CDR3 DNA: TGTGCCAGCAGTTACTCGGACACCTCCTATGGCTACACCTTC. Its translation is CASSYSDTSYGYTF.

V gene TRBV2 combines with J gene TRBJ2-3; 9 bases fit TRBD2. Germline V gene lookup returns CDR1 SNHLY and CDR2 FYNNEI. V gave up 4 bases and J gave up 4 bases; unmatched junction bases: 6. The CDR3 covers 15 residues. The CDR3 is CASSASAGGPDTQYF. The CDR3 region has the DNA TGTGCCAGCAGTGCGTCCGCGGGAGGGCCAGATACGCAGTATTTT.

This clone has just one count. V usage is TRBV6-4 and J usage is TRBJ2-1; the D is unclear. V gave up 3 bases and J gave up 9 bases, with 15 bases separating them. The CDR3 is 14 amino acids. Germline V gives CDR1 MRHNA, CDR2 SNTAGT. The CDR3 bases are TGTGCCAGCAGTGATTCGGCTAACAATTTTGAGCAGTTCTTC. This codes for CASSDSANNFEQFF.

The chain recombines TRBV6-5 with TRBJ1-6, with D perhaps TRBD1 (5 bases). The germline V gene encodes CDR1 MNHEY and CDR2 SVGAGI. The CDR3 runs 13 residues. Trimming pared 6 bases from V and 6 bases from J, leaving 9 bases between. Written as DNA, the CDR3 is TGTGCCAGCAGAGGGGCCTTTAATTCACCCCTCCACTTT. This encodes CASRGAFNSPLHF.

This chain connects TRBV4-3 to TRBJ1-1; D perhaps matches TRBD1 (6 bases). Per the germline V gene, CDR1 is LGHNA and CDR2 is YSLEER. V lost 4 bases and J lost 2, with 8 bases in between. CDR3 size: 13 residues. CDR3: CASSPQGNTEAFF. As DNA, the CDR3 is TGCGCCAGCAGCCCACAGGGAAACACTGAAGCTTTCTTT.

The J gene is TRBJ1-5, the V gene TRBV30, with 7 bases identical to TRBD1. The CDR3 spans 14 residues. The V segment lost 0 bases and the J segment 6 bases; nucleotides outside the gene matches: 5. Per the germline V gene, CDR1 is GTSNPN and CDR2 is SVGIG (reference sequence). This CDR3 reads CAWSVGTARQPQHF. The CDR3 coding sequence is TGTGCCTGGAGTGTGGGGACAGCACGTCAGCCCCAGCATTTT.

The chain uses TRBV27 and TRBJ1-1, with D unclear. Germline CDR1 and CDR2: MNHEY and SMNVEV (reference sequence). CDR3 length: 16 amino acids. V was pared by 5 bases and J by 0 bases, with 16 bases between. In nucleotides, the CDR3 is TGTGCCAGCAGTCACGTCGGCGGGCCCTTGAACACTGAAGCTTTCTTT. This gives the protein CASSHVGGPLNTEAFF.

J is TRBJ2-1 and V is TRBV6-5; 7 bases fit TRBD1. V dropped 2 bases and J dropped 6; count of bases not matched to a gene: 4. CDR3 length: 14 residues. Germline V gives CDR1 MNHEY, CDR2 SVGAGI. This CDR3 is CASSYESGGNEQFF. For the CDR3, the DNA is TGTGCCAGCAGTTACGAGTCAGGGGGCAATGAGCAGTTCTTC.

The chain couples TRBV19 to TRBJ2-1; a possible D gene is TRBD2 (6 bases). CDR1 and CDR2 from the germline V gene are LNHDA and SQIVND (reference sequence). The CDR3 covers 14 residues. The ends were cut back, 4 bases at V and 3 bases at J, with 10 bases in the middle. The CDR3 coding sequence is TGTGCCAGTAGTAGGGAGGACGTCTACAATGAGCAGTTCTTC. The encoded protein is CASSREDVYNEQFF.

V gene TRBV7-8 combines with J gene TRBJ2-1; no definite D call. The CDR3 consists of 13 residues. The germline gives CDR1 SGHVS, CDR2 FQNEAQ. Trimming stripped 5 bases from V and 7 bases from J, with 12 bases between. The CDR3 region has the DNA TGTGCCAGCAGCCTTATTGACGGGAATGAGCAGTTCTTC. This encodes CASSLIDGNEQFF. The full variable domain, in which reference TRBV7-8 and TRBJ2-1 provide the parts outside the CDR3, is GAGVSQSPRYKVAKRGQDVALRCDPISGHVSLFWYQQALGQGPEFLTYFQNEAQLDKSGLPSDRFFAERPEGSVSTLKIQRTQQEDSAVYLCASSLIDGNEQFFGPGTRLTVL.

V and J are TRBV11-2 and TRBJ1-2; D might be TRBD1 (5 bases). The CDR3 length is 17 residues. Trimming pared 5 bases from V and 6 bases from J, leaving 25 bases between. Germline V gene data show CDR1 as SGHAT and CDR2 as FQNNGV. CDR3 nucleotide sequence: TGTGCCAGCAGCCCGGCGGTCGGGGTTTCAGGGAGGCATGGCTACACCTTC. Its protein product is CASSPAVGVSGRHGYTF.

The genes are TRBV6-6 and TRBJ1-2; 11 bases match TRBD1. CDR1 is MNHNY and CDR2 is SVGAGI in the germline V gene (reference sequence). CDR3 length equals 15 residues. J gave up 1 base and V 5 bases, and 3 bases lay outside the gene matches. CDR3 protein: CASSDGTGGNYGYTF. The CDR3 DNA reads as TGTGCCAGCAGTGACGGGACAGGGGGTAACTATGGCTACACCTTC.

The chain employs TRBV7-9 and TRBJ1-1; D remains ambiguous. Trimming removed 5 bases from V and 11 bases from J, with 12 bases in between. Germline CDR1 SEHNR, CDR2 FQNEAQ (reference sequence). The CDR3 has 11 amino acids. The CDR3 protein is CASSGGRAAFF. The CDR3 DNA sequence: TGTGCCAGCAGCGGCGGGCGCGCGGCTTTCTTT.

In its sample, this clone was seen a few times. This rearrangement joins TRBV6-5 to TRBJ2-5; D might be TRBD1 (6 bases). The CDR3 covers 13 residues. V was clipped by 6 bases and J by 2 bases, with 10 bases between them. Germline loops: CDR1 MNHEY, CDR2 SVGAGI. The CDR3, as DNA: TGTGCCAGCAGGTTGACAGGTCAAGAGACCCAGTACTTC. Amino acids: CASRLTGQETQYF.

The rearrangement joins TRBV4-2 to TRBJ2-3, with 9 bases lining up with TRBD2. The CDR3 is 16 residues long. After removal of 5 bases from V and 2 bases from J, the junction contained 8 bases not matched to a gene. The germline CDR1 and CDR2 sequences are LGHNA and YNFKEQ. Here the CDR3 reads CASSSTSGSVTDTQYF. The CDR3 DNA reads as TGTGCCAGCAGCTCGACTAGCGGTTCAGTCACAGATACGCAGTATTTT.

This clone was counted only a few times. The V call is TRBV19, the J call TRBJ2-6; D is uncertain. V was pared by 1 base and J by 0 bases, with 10 bases between. The germline gives CDR1 LNHDA, CDR2 SQIVND (reference sequence). The length of the CDR3 is 17 residues. In DNA, the CDR3 is TGTGCCAGTAGTATAGCCCTCATAAACTCTGGGGCCAACGTCCTGACTTTC. It is translated as CASSIALINSGANVLTF.

The chain couples TRBV6-5 to TRBJ2-7, with D perhaps matching TRBD1 or TRBD2 (5 bases each). Germline V lookup: CDR1 MNHEY, CDR2 SVGAGI. V was clipped by 2 bases and J by 5 bases, with 13 bases between them. This CDR3 region has 14 residues. Here the CDR3 reads CASSYPGPEDEQYF. DNA for the CDR3: TGTGCCAGCAGTTACCCGGGACCCGAGGACGAGCAGTACTTC.

The chain links TRBV7-2 to TRBJ2-6; D is unclear. Germline values: CDR1 SGHTA, CDR2 FQGNSA. The CDR3 has 16 amino acids. V lost 1 base, J lost 1 base, and 8 bases lay in between. CDR3 nucleotides: TGTGCCAGCAGCTTAGTTTTGATTTCTGGGGCCAACGTCCTGACTTTC. Its translation is CASSLVLISGANVLTF.

The CDR3 loop reads CASSQETDTEAFF. CDR3 bases: TGCGCCAGCAGTCAAGAAACAGACACTGAAGCTTTCTTT. V and J are TRBV23-1 and TRBJ1-1; unclear D gene. TRBV23-1 is flagged as an ORF with uncertain function. V was cut by 2 bases and J by 3 bases, with 7 bases left in between. The CDR3 loop spans 13 amino acids.

This clone was recorded only once. The V and J genes are TRBV27 and TRBJ1-4; the match to TRBD1 covers 9 bases. Germline CDR1 and CDR2: MNHEY and SMNVEV (reference sequence). The length of the CDR3 is 14 residues. V was clipped by 3 bases and J by 8 bases; unmatched bases: 4. The CDR3 loop is CASSFTGGGEKLFF. In DNA form, the CDR3 reads TGTGCCAGCAGTTTTACAGGGGGCGGGGAAAAACTGTTTTTT.

The chain combines TRBV25-1 with TRBJ2-7; 14 nucleotides align to TRBD2. The CDR3 extends over 15 amino acids. With 4 bases clipped from V and 6 bases from J, the junction kept 5 bases outside the gene matches. CDR1 and CDR2 from the germline V gene are MGHDK and SYGVNS. This chain's CDR3 is CASSGGLAGGTEQYF. The CDR3 DNA is TGTGCCAGCAGTGGAGGACTAGCGGGAGGAACCGAGCAGTACTTC.

Comment on this clone: One junction end disagrees with the germline gene, perhaps due to a read error. The rearrangement uses TRBV12-5 and TRBJ2-1; D unclear. Germline lookup yields CDR1 LGHNT and CDR2 FRNRAP. The CDR3 is 15 residues long. CDR3 nucleotides: TGTGCTAGTGCTTTGTCCAGTCTCAGGCACAATGAGCAGTTCTTC. Encoded protein: CASALSSLRHNEQFF.

This clone was seen once. This chain connects TRBV4-3 to TRBJ1-2; D is unclear. CDR3 length: 15 residues. Per the germline V gene, CDR1 is LGHNA and CDR2 is YSLEER. The ends were cut back, 0 bases at V and 0 bases at J, with 8 bases in the middle. The CDR3 is CASSQDSTANYGYTF. The CDR3, as DNA: TGCGCCAGCAGCCAAGATTCTACAGCTAACTATGGCTACACCTTC.

The rearrangement joins TRBV27 to TRBJ2-2, with TRBD2 identical over 10 bases. V gave up 5 bases and J gave up 1 base; unmatched junction bases: 10. The CDR3 extends over 18 amino acids. CDR1 MNHEY and CDR2 SMNVEV come from the germline V gene (reference sequence). CDR3 bases: TGTGCCAGCAGTCTTTATAAGGGACTAGCGAGGAACACCGGGGAGCTGTTTTTT. Protein product: CASSLYKGLARNTGELFF.